This T cell receptor beta chain was obtained from a study of cytomegalovirus exposure and HLA in healthy donors. The length of the CDR3 is 14 residues. The V gene end was trimmed by 5 bases and the J gene end by 4 bases; junction bases not matched to a gene: 5. Germline lookup yields CDR1 MNHEY and CDR2 SMNVEV (reference sequence). Use of 60 Vbeta and 13 Jbeta primers characterized the PCR. Method: immunoSEQ multiplex PCR; TCRdb's copy keeps in-frame clones and lacks some. In the table there are over 130,000 clones, around 80% of which are singletons. Material for sequencing was PBMCs. The TCR was taken from a man aged 50 to 59 in good health and CMV-seronegative. This chain links TRBV27 with TRBJ1-5; 7 bases line up with TRBD1. The CDR3 DNA is TGTGCCAGCAGTCCGTCGACAGGGAATCAGCCCCAGCATTTT. Translated: CASSPSTGNQPQHF.